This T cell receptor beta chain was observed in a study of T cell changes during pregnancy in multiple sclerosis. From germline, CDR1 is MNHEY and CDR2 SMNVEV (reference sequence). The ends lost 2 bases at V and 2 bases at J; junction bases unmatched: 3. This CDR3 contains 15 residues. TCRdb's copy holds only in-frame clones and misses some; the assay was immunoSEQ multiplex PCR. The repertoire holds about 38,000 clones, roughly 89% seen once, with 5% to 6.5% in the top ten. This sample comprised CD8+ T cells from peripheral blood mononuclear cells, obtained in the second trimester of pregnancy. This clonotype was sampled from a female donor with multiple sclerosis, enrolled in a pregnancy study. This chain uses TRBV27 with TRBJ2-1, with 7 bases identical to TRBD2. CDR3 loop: CASSLVGTTYNEQFF. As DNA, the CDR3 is TGTGCCAGCAGTTTAGTCGGGACTACCTACAATGAGCAGTTCTTC.